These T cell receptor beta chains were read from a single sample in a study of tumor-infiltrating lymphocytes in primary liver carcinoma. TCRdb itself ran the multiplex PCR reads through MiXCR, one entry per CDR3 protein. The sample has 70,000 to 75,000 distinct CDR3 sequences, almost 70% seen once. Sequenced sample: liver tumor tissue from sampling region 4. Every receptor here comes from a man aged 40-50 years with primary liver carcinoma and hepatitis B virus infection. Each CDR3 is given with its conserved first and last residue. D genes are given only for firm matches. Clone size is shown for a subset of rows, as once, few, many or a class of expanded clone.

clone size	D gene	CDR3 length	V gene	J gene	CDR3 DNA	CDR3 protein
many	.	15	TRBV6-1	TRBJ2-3	TGTGCCAGCAGTGAAGGCGGGGCTAGCACAGATACGCAGTATTTT	CASSEGGASTDTQYF
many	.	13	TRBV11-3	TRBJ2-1	TGTGCCAGCAGCTGGGGACTGGGGGATGAGCAGTTCTTC	CASSWGLGDEQFF
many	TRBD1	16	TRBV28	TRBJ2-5	TGTGCCAGCAGATTGTCAGGGGGCGTGTACCAAGAGACCCAGTACTTC	CASRLSGGVYQETQYF
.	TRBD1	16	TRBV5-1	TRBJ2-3	TGCGCCAGCAGCTACCGGGACAGGGGTGACACAGTTACGCAGTATTTT	CASSYRDRGDTVTQYF
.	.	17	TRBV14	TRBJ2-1	TGTGCCAGTAGCCAGCCGGGCTTCAAGTCTGGATACAATGAGCAGTCCTTC	CASSQPGFKSGYNEQSF
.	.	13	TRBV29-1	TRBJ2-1	TGCGGCGTTGCCGGGACAACCTACAATGAGCAATTCTTC	CGVAGTTYNEQFF
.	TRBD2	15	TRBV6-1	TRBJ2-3	TGTGCCAGTAGTGAACTAGCGGGAGAGATAGATACGCAGTGTTTT	CASSELAGEIDTQCF
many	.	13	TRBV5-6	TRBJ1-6	TGTGCCAGCAGCTTGTACCATAATTCACCCCTCCACTTT	CASSLYHNSPLHF
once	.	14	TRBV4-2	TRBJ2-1	TGTACCAGTAGCCCAACGGGCATTAACAATGAGCAGTTCTTC	CTSSPTGINNEQFF
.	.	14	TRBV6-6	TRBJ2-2	TGTGCCAGCAGCCTCGATCTAGCGTCCGGGAAGCTGTTATTT	CASSLDLASGKLLF
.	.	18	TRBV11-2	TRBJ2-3	TGTGCCAGCAGCTTAGGCCTTTTCACATGGGTCGCCGCAGATACGCAGTATTTT	CASSLGLFTWVAADTQYF
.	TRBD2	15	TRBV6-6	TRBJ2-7	TGTGCCAGCAGCCATGTTGGGACTAGCGGTTACGAGCAGTATTTC	CASSHVGTSGYEQYF
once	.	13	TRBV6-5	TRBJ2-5	TGTACCAGCGGCGGACGTCTACAAGAGACCCAGTACTTC	CTSGGRLQETQYF
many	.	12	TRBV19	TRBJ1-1	TGTGCCAGTATCCAGGGCTACACTGAAGCTTTCTTT	CASIQGYTEAFF
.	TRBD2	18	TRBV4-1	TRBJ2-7	TGCGCCAGCAGCCAAGATCTCCCCTCGACTAGCGATACAAGCGAGCAGTACTTC	CASSQDLPSTSDTSEQYF
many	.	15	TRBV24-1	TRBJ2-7	TGTGCCACCAGTGATCTCCGGCTGGAAACCTACGAGCAGTACTTC	CATSDLRLETYEQYF
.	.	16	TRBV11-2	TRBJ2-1	TGTACCAGCAGCTTGGATATCGGAATAACCATGGGTGAGCAGTTCTTC	CTSSLDIGITMGEQFF
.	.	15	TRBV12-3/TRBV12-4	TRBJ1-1	TGTGCCAGCAGTGTTCACTCAGCGGGTGACACTGAGGCTTTATTT	CASSVHSAGDTEALF
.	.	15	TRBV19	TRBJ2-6	TGTGCCAGTAGTATACGGGGCTCTGGGGCCAACGCCCTGACTTTC	CASSIRGSGANALTF
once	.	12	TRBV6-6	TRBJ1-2	TGTGCCAGCAGTTCGGGCAACTATGGCTACACCTTC	CASSSGNYGYTF
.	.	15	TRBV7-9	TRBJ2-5	TGTGCCAGCTGCCCTCGCCAGGGAAGTAGAGAGACCCAGTACTTC	CASCPRQGSRETQYF
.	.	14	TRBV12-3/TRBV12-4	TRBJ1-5	TGTACCAGCAGTGCAACAGTTAGCAATCAACCCCAGCATTTT	CTSSATVSNQPQHF
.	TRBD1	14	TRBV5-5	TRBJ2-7	TGTGTCAGCAGCATAACCGGGACAGCCTACGAACAGTACTTC	CVSSITGTAYEQYF
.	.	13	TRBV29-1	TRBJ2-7	TGCAGCGTCCTCCGGGCAGAGGGCTACGAGCAGTACTTC	CSVLRAEGYEQYF
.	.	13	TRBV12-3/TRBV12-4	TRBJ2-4	TGTACCAGCAGTTTTGGAGAAAAAAACATTCAGTACTTC	CTSSFGEKNIQYF
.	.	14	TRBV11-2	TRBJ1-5	TGTGCCAGTAACACCGGACGGTTTCCCGAGTCCCAGCATTTT	CASNTGRFPESQHF
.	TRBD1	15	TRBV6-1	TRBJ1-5	TGTGCCGGCAGTGTAACGACAGGGGGGGGTCAGCCCCAGCATTTT	CAGSVTTGGGQPQHF
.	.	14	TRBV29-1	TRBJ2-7	TGCAGCGTCCAAAGCCTCCAGGGGCCCGACGAGCAGTGCTTC	CSVQSLQGPDEQCF
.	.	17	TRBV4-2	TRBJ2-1	TGTGCCAGCAGCCAAGGTCCGGGCGGTAGGGACCACAATGAGGAGTTCTTC	CASSQGPGGRDHNEEFF
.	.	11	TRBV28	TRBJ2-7	TGTGCCAGCCGCCATAGTCACGAGCAGTACTTC	CASRHSHEQYF
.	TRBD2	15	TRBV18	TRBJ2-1	TGTGCCAGCTCACCAAGCGGGAGCCGCTACGATGAGCAGTTCTTC	CASSPSGSRYDEQFF
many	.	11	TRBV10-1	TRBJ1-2	TGCGCCAGCAGTGTTCGCGATGGCTACACCTTC	CASSVRDGYTF
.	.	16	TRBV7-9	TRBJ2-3	TGTGCCAGCAGCTCGGGTTATATTGGACACACAGTTACGCAGTATTTT	CASSSGYIGHTVTQYF
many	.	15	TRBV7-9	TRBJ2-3	TGTGCCAGCAGCTTAGGTCTTGCCGGCACAGATACGCAGTATTTT	CASSLGLAGTDTQYF
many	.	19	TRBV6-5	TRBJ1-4	TGTGCCAGCAGTTATAGGCCTCCTTCGGGGGCGGCAAATAATGAAAAACTGTTTTTT	CASSYRPPSGAANNEKLFF
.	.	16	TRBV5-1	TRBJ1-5	TGCGCCAGCAGCTTGCGGACCGACGGCCGCAATCAGCCCCAGCATTTT	CASSLRTDGRNQPQHF
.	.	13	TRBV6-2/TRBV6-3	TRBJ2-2	TGTGCCGGCAGGTTGGGTGCCACCGGGGAGTTGTTTTTT	CAGRLGATGELFF
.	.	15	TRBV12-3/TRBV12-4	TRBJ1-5	TGTGCCAGTGGAGCAGGGGCCGTGGGCAATCAGCCCCAACATTTT	CASGAGAVGNQPQHF
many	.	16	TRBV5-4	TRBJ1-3	TGTGCCAGCAGCTCGGCCCAGGACGGGAGTTCCGGCACCATATATTTT	CASSSAQDGSSGTIYF
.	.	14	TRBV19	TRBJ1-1	TGTGCCAGTAGTATAGGAAGGGAATGGACTGAAGCTTTCTTT	CASSIGREWTEAFF
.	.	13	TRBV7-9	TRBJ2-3	TGTACCGGCTCTTCCGGGAGTACAGATACGCAGTATTTT	CTGSSGSTDTQYF
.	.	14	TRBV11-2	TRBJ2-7	TGTACCAACAGCTTAGCCAACGGAGCCTACGAGCAGTACTTC	CTNSLANGAYEQYF
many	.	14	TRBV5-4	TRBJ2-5	TGTGCCAGCAGCGCCCAGGGGCTCCAAGAGACCCAGTACTTC	CASSAQGLQETQYF
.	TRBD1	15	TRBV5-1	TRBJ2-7	TGCGCCAGCAGCTTGGGGCAGGGGGTCTCCCACGAGCAGTACTTC	CASSLGQGVSHEQYF
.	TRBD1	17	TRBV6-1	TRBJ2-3	TGTGCCAACAGTGCCGGACAGGGGATAGCAAGGACGGATACGCAGTATTTT	CANSAGQGIARTDTQYF
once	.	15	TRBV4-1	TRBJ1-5	TGCGCCAGAAGCCAAGGTGGAGGGAGCAATCAGCCCCAGCATTTT	CARSQGGGSNQPQHF
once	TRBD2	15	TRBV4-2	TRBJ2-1	TGTGCCAGTAACCGAGGACGGGGGGTATACAATGAGCAGTTCTTC	CASNRGRGVYNEQFF